One and the same sample provided the 10 T cell receptor beta chains below, sequenced in a study of cytomegalovirus exposure and HLA in healthy donors. Researchers ran the PCR with 60 Vbeta and 13 Jbeta primers. TCRdb keeps only in-frame clones here, not all; method: immunoSEQ multiplex PCR. The sample yields under 150,000 clones, around 73% seen once. Sequencing input: PBMCs. These receptors were collected from a woman aged 40 to 50 in good health and CMV-seronegative.

The chain couples TRBV27 to TRBJ2-2; D is unclear. The CDR3 has 13 amino acids. V was pared by 3 bases and J by 2 bases, with 4 bases between. Per the germline V gene, CDR1 is MNHEY and CDR2 is SMNVEV (reference sequence). CDR3 loop: CASSLSNTGELFF. The CDR3 nucleotides are TGTGCCAGCAGTTTGTCTAACACCGGGGAGCTGTTTTTT.

DNA for the CDR3: TGCGCCAGCAGCCAAGATAATCTTGAAAAACTGTTTTTT. Translating it yields CASSQDNLEKLFF. V gene TRBV4-1 combines with J gene TRBJ1-4, with unresolved D. The germline V gene encodes CDR1 MGHRA and CDR2 YSYEKL. The CDR3 has 13 residues. The ends were cut back, 0 bases at V and 7 bases at J, with 6 bases in the middle.

Comments on this clone: Within the sample, other DNA sequences also encode this same CDR3. The chain couples TRBV4-2 to TRBJ1-2, with 7 positions matching TRBD1. The J segment lost 6 bases and the V segment lost 0 bases, leaving 1 base of the junction unmatched. The CDR3 has 13 amino acids. Germline CDR1 reads LGHNA; CDR2 reads YNFKEQ. The CDR3 DNA is TGTGCCAGCAGCCAAGACAGGGGGGATGGCTACACCTTC. Its translation: CASSQDRGDGYTF.

A single count supports this clone. The chain is built from TRBV25-1 and TRBJ1-6; no clear D gene. The CDR3 is 13 residues long. The germline V gene encodes CDR1 MGHDK and CDR2 SYGVNS. The germline V and J ends were trimmed by 5 bases and 6 bases, with 8 bases remaining between them. This CDR3 reads CASSRGSNSPLHF. CDR3 in DNA: TGTGCCAGCAGTCGCGGGAGTAATTCACCCCTCCACTTT.

This clone was seen a handful of times. The chain links TRBV5-1 to TRBJ2-3; maybe TRBD2 (5 bases). Deletions cut 5 bases from V and 2 bases from J, with 15 bases between. There are 15 residues in the CDR3. Per the germline V gene, CDR1 is SGHRS and CDR2 is YFSETQ. The CDR3 DNA follows: TGCGCCAGCAGAAGGTACGAGCGGCCCACAGATACGCAGTATTTT. The encoded protein is CASRRYERPTDTQYF. Complete variable domain (other parts from reference TRBV5-1 and TRBJ2-3): KAGVTQTPRYLIKTRGQQVTLSCSPISGHRSVSWYQQTPGQGLQFLFEYFSETQRNKGNFPGRFSGRQFSNSRSEMNVSTLELGDSALYLCASRRYERPTDTQYFGPGTRLTVL.

On this clone: A much bigger clone sits one base away, suggesting this may be a read error. The gene calls are TRBV6-1 and TRBJ1-1; maybe TRBD1 (6 bases). Germline V lookup: CDR1 MNHNS, CDR2 SASEGT. This CDR3 is built from 13 residues. Between the trimmed V and J ends, which lost 4 bases and 0 bases, there was a span of 6 bases. CDR3 loop: CASSGQVNTEAFF. The CDR3 region has the DNA TGTGCCAGCAGTGGACAGGTGAACACTGAAGCTTTCTTT.

The chain employs TRBV19 and TRBJ1-1; D is ambiguous. The V end was cut by 3 bases, the J end by 0 bases, with 8 bases between. Germline assignment: CDR1 LNHDA and CDR2 SQIVND (reference sequence). The CDR3 consists of 14 residues. The CDR3 reads CASSIPNMNTEAFF. The CDR3, as DNA: TGTGCCAGTAGTATCCCGAACATGAACACTGAAGCTTTCTTT.

The table lists this clone with a few counts. The genes are TRBV2 and TRBJ1-5; D not certain. Germline-derived CDR1 and CDR2 are SNHLY and FYNNEI. The CDR3 contains 13 residues. Trimming pared 4 bases from V and 4 bases from J, leaving 8 bases between. The CDR3 DNA sequence: TGTGCCAGCAGTGTTTACAGAAATCAGCCCCAGCATTTT. It encodes CASSVYRNQPQHF.

The chain carries TRBV4-1 and TRBJ2-5; D perhaps matches TRBD1 (5 bases). This CDR3 comprises 15 residues. Germline assignment: CDR1 MGHRA and CDR2 YSYEKL. Trimming removed 1 base from V and 5 bases from J, with 14 bases in between. This chain's CDR3 is CASSQVEGAGETQYF. The CDR3 DNA is TGCGCCAGCAGCCAAGTAGAAGGGGCTGGGGAGACCCAGTACTTC.

Only one count was recorded for this clone. This sequence joins TRBV7-2 and TRBJ1-2; 8 bases match TRBD1. V was clipped by 4 bases and J by 10 bases; unmatched bases: 8. CDR3 length: 13 amino acids. The germline V gene encodes CDR1 SGHTA and CDR2 FQGNSA. The CDR3 nucleotides are TGTGCCAGCAGCTCGGACCGACAGGGGTACTACACCTTC. This translates into CASSSDRQGYYTF.